Sequencing of this TCR beta chain was carried out in a study of blood T cells in healthy people across ages (dated by TCRdb to the mid-2010s). About the investigation overall: In model experiments, roughly one uniquely barcoded TCR beta cDNA molecule per two T cells was captured by template switching. To track age-related changes in TCR beta repertoire diversity, the study relied on deep sequencing normalized with unique cDNA molecular identifiers. Donors were grouped into four age groups: young (average approximately 16 years), middle-aged (around 39), aged (about 59) and long-lived (about 90). For two donors (one aged 18 to 29 and one aged 80 or older), the study analyzed two additional independent replicas of 1 million unique cDNA reads from the same blood draw. Paper-wide results and their limitations: Bulk unsorted PBMC profiling prevented conclusive comparison of naive and antigen-experienced compartments. Compared with the aged group, the long-lived group had more naive CD4+ T cells, fewer expanded clones and increased TCR diversity, suggesting age selection. The CMV infection status of donors was not known, potentially confounding age-related changes in expanded clonotypes. There was a strong correlation between observed TCR beta diversity and the percentage of naive T cells measured by flow cytometry. Estimates of total diversity based on one million sequenced T cells were regarded as lower bounds and as underestimates. Observed TCR beta diversity per million T cells fell roughly linearly with age, and a significant reduction was already apparent by age roughly 40.

Systemically healthy Caucasian individuals from Russia, some 40 in total and aged about 6 to 95 years, were included as donors. Ten milliliters of peripheral blood were drawn from each donor into EDTA-treated Vacutainer tubes. Ficoll-Paque density-gradient centrifugation was used to isolate PBMCs, with at least 7 million obtained per sample. Trizol reagent was used to extract total RNA from the PBMCs, yielding at least 6 micrograms per sample. Naive CD45RAhigh/CD27high T cell percentages were measured by flow cytometry on a PBMC aliquot from every donor. The CDR3 covers 14 residues, taking in both the cysteine and the phenylalanine. Here the CDR3 DNA is all that survives: 42 bases in frame from base 1. The germline V gene provides CDR1 SGDLS and CDR2 YYNGEE. V sheds 0 bases and J sheds 7 bases, leaving 11 bases between their ends. Library creation used 5' RACE. TCRdb records Illumina HiSeq 2500 as the sequencer. A second PCR of roughly 6 to 11 cycles was run with a J-beta primer mix and a sample-barcoded 5' primer. Each TCR beta cDNA molecule received a unique molecular identifier from a template-switch 5' adaptor carrying 12 random nucleotides. Each sample yielded at least 2.5 million CDR3-containing paired-end reads. First-strand cDNA was synthesized from all RNA with the Mint cDNA synthesis kit, primed by a TRBC-specific oligonucleotide. After uracil-DNA glycosylase treatment, a first 18-cycle PCR used universal primers M1SS and BC2_uni_R on all cDNA. Turning to the authors' computational methods: Each sample was normalized by randomly selecting 1 million high-quality reads, each carrying a distinct molecular identifier. Reads sharing molecular identifiers were discarded rather than binned into consensus sequences. MiTCR, set to a Q25 quality threshold and the strictest error-elimination algorithm, was used for CDR3 identification, clonotype clustering and error correction. Lower-bound total TCR beta diversity was estimated with a nonparametric unseen species model using Euler transformation. Through fastp at Q25 and MiXCR, TCRdb rebuilt clones from the public reads, retaining in-frame beta chains. CDR3 protein sequences are deduplicated, and each keeps its most common genes and DNA. These V and J calls derive from TCRdb rather than the authors' analysis. This sample is represented by around 1,000,000 distinct CDR3 sequences; approximately 25% of them were singletons. Approximately 0.75% of the sample comes from the top ten.

Note on this clonotype: The specificity of this receptor is unknown. Within one base of it there is no much larger clone, and no base qualities were kept.

The same sample was also studied in work on T cells of mothers and their children. According to the second study: Nine systemically healthy Caucasian individuals served as donors, namely three mothers together with their six children. cDNA synthesis consumed the entire amount of extracted RNA, loaded at about 1.6 ug RNA in each 15 ul reaction. In the second PCR, the M1S primer introduced both the sample barcodes and 2-4 random nucleotides. Each mother yielded over 9 million TCR beta CDR3 reads and each child 2.5 million to 3 million reads. Thymic selection shapes the output of TCR recombination in a similar way in related and unrelated pairs, and inherited differences have a minor effect. Related mother-child pairs always showed normalized repertoire overlap that was slightly higher than in unrelated mother-child pairs, though the difference was never significant. No persistent microchimeric T cell clones were found, with a detection sensitivity of approximately 94 clones per million clonotypes. To look for features that set related mother-child pairs apart from unrelated individuals, the researchers ran deep NGS to compare the TCR beta repertoires of mothers and children. On average, the children were approximately 11 +/- 4 years old, while the mothers were approximately 40 +/- 4 years old. After adapters were ligated using NEBNext reagents, the libraries underwent 100+100 nt paired-end sequencing on an Illumina HiSeq 2000. To prevent cross-contamination, the mother and child libraries were prepared a month apart and were sequenced in separate runs. For each donor, somewhere between roughly 450,000 and 2,200,000 distinct TCR beta clonotypes were identified. Naive TCR beta clonotypes were estimated from low-frequency clonotypes matched to each donor's FACS-determined naive share, without sorting.

The receptor's source is a girl aged 2 to 10 in good health. The chain links TRBV9 with TRBJ2-1, with the D gene uncertain. Source material: blood. CDR3 reads: CASSVAAQGNEQFF. The nucleotide sequence reads as follows: TGTGCCAGCAGCGTAGCTGCTCAAGGGAATGAGCAGTTCTTC. The reference TRBV9 and TRBJ2-1 proteins fill in what lies around the CDR3, so the full variable domain reads DSGVTQTPKHLITATGQRVTLRCSPRSGDLSVYWYQQSLDQGLQFLIQYYNGEERAKGNILERFSAQQFPDLHSELNLSSLELGDSALYFCASSVAAQGNEQFFGPGTRLTVL.